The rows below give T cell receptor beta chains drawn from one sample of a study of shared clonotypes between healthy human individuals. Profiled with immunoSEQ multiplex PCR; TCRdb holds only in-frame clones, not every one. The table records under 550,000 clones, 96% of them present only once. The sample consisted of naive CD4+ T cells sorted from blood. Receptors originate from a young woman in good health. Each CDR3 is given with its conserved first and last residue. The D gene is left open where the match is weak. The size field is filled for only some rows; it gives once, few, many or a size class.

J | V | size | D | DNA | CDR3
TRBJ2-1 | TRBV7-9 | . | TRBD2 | TGTGCCAGCAGCTTAGTCTGGCCCCGGACTAGCGGATCCTACAATGAGCAGTTCTTC | CASSLVWPRTSGSYNEQFF
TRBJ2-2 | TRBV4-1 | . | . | TGCGCCAGCAGCCAAGGACTATTCGGCACCGGGGAGCTGTTTTTT | CASSQGLFGTGELFF
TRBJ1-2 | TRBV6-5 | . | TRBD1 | TGTGCCAGCAGCCGACCGGGACAGGAGTATGGCTACACCTTC | CASSRPGQEYGYTF
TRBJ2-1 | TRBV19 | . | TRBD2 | TGTGCCAGTAGCCTCAGTTGGAGCGGGGGCTCCTACAATGAGCAGTTCTTC | CASSLSWSGGSYNEQFF
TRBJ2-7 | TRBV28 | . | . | TGTGCCAGCAGGGCTTCAAGCAGCTACGAGCAGTACTTC | CASRASSSYEQYF
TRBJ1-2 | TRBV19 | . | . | TGTGCCAGTAGTATCGGGGACTATGGCTACACCTTC | CASSIGDYGYTF
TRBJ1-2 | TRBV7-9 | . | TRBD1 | TGTGCCAGCAGCTTTCAGGGGGGCATCCTTACCTCTAACTATGGCTACACCTTC | CASSFQGGILTSNYGYTF
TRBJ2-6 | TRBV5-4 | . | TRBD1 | TGTGCCAGCAGCTTGGGACAGGGGCTCTCTGGGGCCAACGTCCTGACTTTC | CASSLGQGLSGANVLTF
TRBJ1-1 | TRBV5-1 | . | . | TGCGCCAGCAGCTTGGGGACGAACACTGAAGCTTTCTTT | CASSLGTNTEAFF
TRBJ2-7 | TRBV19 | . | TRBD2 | TGTGCCAGTAGCCTAATAGCGGGAGGTCGTGAGCAGTACTTC | CASSLIAGGREQYF
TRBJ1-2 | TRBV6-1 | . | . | TGTGCCAGCAGTGTCATCGGCTTACGGACAGACGAGAGGGTCTACACCTTC | CASSVIGLRTDERVYTF
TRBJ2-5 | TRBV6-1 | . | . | TGTGCCAGCAGTGGACAGGTCCAAGAGACCCAGTACTTC | CASSGQVQETQYF
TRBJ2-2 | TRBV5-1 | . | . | TGCGCCAGCAGCCTGGATGGAGGGCGTGGGGTGACGTTTTTT | CASSLDGGRGVTFF
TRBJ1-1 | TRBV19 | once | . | TGTGCCAGTTTTCGAAACACTGAAGCTTTCTTT | CASFRNTEAFF
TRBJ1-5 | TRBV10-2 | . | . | TGCGCCACCCGTCGGGGGTCTCAGCCCCAGCATTTT | CATRRGSQPQHF
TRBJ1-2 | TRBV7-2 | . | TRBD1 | TGTGCCAGCAGCGCGGGACAGATCCCCTATGGCTACACCTTC | CASSAGQIPYGYTF
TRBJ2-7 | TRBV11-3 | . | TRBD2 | TGTGCCAGCAGCCCCCGTAGCGGGAGCTCCTACGAGCAGTACTTC | CASSPRSGSSYEQYF
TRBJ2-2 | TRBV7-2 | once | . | TGTGCCAGCAGCCCCGGGCTGGGACACGCGAACACCGGGGAGCTGTTTTTT | CASSPGLGHANTGELFF
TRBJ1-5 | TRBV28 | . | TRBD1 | TGTGCCAGCAGCCTGGGACAGGAGAATCAGCCCCAGCATTTT | CASSLGQENQPQHF
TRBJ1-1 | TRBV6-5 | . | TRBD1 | TGTGCCAGCAGCCGCAGGGGGGGCACTGAAGCTTTCTTT | CASSRRGGTEAFF
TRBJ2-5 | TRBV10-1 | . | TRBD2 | TGCGCCAGCAGTGAAGGAGCGGGAGTGGAGACCCAGTACTTC | CASSEGAGVETQYF
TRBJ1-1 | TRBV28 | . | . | TGTGCCAGCAGTCCGTCGGTGGGGGTTGATACTGAAGCTTTCTTT | CASSPSVGVDTEAFF
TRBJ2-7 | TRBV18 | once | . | TGTGCCAGCTCACCCGGCGGAGTGCTTACGAGTGAGCAGTACTTC | CASSPGGVLTSEQYF
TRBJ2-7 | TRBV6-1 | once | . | TGTGCCAGCGCCAGCGAGGGATTAGGCTACGAGCAGTACTTC | CASASEGLGYEQYF
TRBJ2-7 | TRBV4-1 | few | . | TGCGCCAGCAGCCAAGAAACGGACAGCTCCTACGAGCAGTACTTC | CASSQETDSSYEQYF
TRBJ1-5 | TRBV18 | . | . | TGTGCCAGCTCACCCTTCGGAGACCAAGCGGGTCAGCCCCAGCATTTT | CASSPFGDQAGQPQHF
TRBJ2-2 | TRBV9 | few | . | TGTGCCAGCAGCGTAGGCTCGATCCGGGAGCTGTTTTTT | CASSVGSIRELFF
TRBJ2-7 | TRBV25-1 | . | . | TGTGCCAGCAGTGAGGTGTACCGTCCCTACGAGCAGTACTTC | CASSEVYRPYEQYF
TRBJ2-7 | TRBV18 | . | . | TGTGCCAGCTCACGCACCACAGCTACCTCCTACGAGCAGTACTTC | CASSRTTATSYEQYF
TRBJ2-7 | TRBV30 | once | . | TGTGCCTGCGATGGCGGGTCCTACGAGCAGTACTTC | CACDGGSYEQYF
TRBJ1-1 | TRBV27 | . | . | TGTGCCAGCAGCGGGGACACACGGGAAGCTTTCTTT | CASSGDTREAFF
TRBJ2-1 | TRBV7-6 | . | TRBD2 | TGTGCCAGCAGCTTCTACCTAGCGGGAGGGCCCAATGAGCAGTTCTTC | CASSFYLAGGPNEQFF
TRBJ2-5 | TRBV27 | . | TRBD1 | TGTGCCCGTCACCTCGACAGGGGTGAGACCCAGTACTTC | CARHLDRGETQYF
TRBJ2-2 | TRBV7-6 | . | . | TGTGCCAGCAGCTTCCGGGTCCCCGGGGAGCTGTTTTTT | CASSFRVPGELFF
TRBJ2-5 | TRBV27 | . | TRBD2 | TGTGCCAGCAGTTTAGAGCGGGACGAAGAGACCCAGTACTTC | CASSLERDEETQYF
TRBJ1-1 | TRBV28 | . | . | TGTGCCAGCAGTATCCCGGGCTTACTGGCAGCTTTCTTT | CASSIPGLLAAFF
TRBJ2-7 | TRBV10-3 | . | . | TGTGCCGCCTCACAGGAGTCTGGCGAGCAGTACTTC | CAASQESGEQYF
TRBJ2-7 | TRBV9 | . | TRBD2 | TGTGCCAGCAGCCCGGGACTAGCGGGAGTTGGAGGTTCGTACGAGCAGTACTTC | CASSPGLAGVGGSYEQYF
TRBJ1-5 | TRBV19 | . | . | TGTGCCAGTAGTACAAGAACGAATCCCATTCAGCCCCAGCATTTT | CASSTRTNPIQPQHF
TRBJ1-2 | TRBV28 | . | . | TGTGCCAGCGAAGGACCATCCGATGGCTACACCTTC | CASEGPSDGYTF
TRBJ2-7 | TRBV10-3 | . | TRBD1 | TGTGCCATCAGTGCCACAGGGGGGAACGAGCAGTACTTC | CAISATGGNEQYF
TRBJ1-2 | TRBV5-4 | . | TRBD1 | TGTGCCAGCAGCCTACAGAAGACAGGGTCGCATGGCTACACCTTC | CASSLQKTGSHGYTF
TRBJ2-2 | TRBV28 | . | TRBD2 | TGTGCCAGCAGTTCGACGACTCTAGCGGTTTTGAACACCGGGGAGCTGTTTTTT | CASSSTTLAVLNTGELFF
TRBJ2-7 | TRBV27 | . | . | TGTGCCAGCAGCCGTTCCCCGTATATGAACACCTACGAGCAGTACTTC | CASSRSPYMNTYEQYF
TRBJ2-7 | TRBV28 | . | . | TGTGCCAGCAGCTCCATGACCTATGCGTCGATATACGAGCAGTACTTC | CASSSMTYASIYEQYF
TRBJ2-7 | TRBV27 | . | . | TGTGCCAGCAGTTTATACAAGGGTTCCTACGAGCAGTACTTC | CASSLYKGSYEQYF
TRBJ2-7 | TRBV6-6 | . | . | TGTGCCAGCAGTTATTACGTGTCCGGGGACGGGTACGAGCAGTACTTC | CASSYYVSGDGYEQYF
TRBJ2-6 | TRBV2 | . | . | TGTGCCAGCAGAAAAGAGGGCCCCAACTCTGGGGCCAACGTCCTGACTTTC | CASRKEGPNSGANVLTF
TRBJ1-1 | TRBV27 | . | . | TGTGCCAGCAGTTTAGCACCGGTAGGACTAAACACTGAAGCTTTCTTT | CASSLAPVGLNTEAFF
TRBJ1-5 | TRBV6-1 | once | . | TGTGCCAGCAGTACCACACAGGGTCGGGATCAGCCCCAGCATTTT | CASSTTQGRDQPQHF
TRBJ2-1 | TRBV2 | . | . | TGTGCCAGCGGGGAGGGACAGCACTCCTACAATGAGCAGTTCTTC | CASGEGQHSYNEQFF
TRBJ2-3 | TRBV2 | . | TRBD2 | TGTGCCAGCAGTCCCGCGGGACTAGGAACAGATACGCAGTATTTT | CASSPAGLGTDTQYF
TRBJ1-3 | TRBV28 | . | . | TGTGCCAGCAGTTTATCATCGGGTCCTGGAAACACCATATATTTT | CASSLSSGPGNTIYF
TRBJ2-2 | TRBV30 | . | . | TGTGCCTGGAGTGTGTTCAGGCTCAGCACCGGGGAGCTGTTTTTT | CAWSVFRLSTGELFF
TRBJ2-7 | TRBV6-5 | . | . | TGTGCCAGCAGCCCACGCGAGCAGTACTTC | CASSPREQYF